These 10 T cell receptor beta chains originate from one sample sequenced in a study of siplizumab effects on memory and regulatory T cells. Only in-frame clones appear in the TCRdb table, and some are missing; sequencing was by immunoSEQ multiplex PCR. The sample has about 94,000 clones, approximately 95% seen once. Sequencing was performed on non-Treg CD4+ T cells sorted from blood. The receptor set was obtained from a human donor in good health.

This clone showed up just once. Its ends do not fully match the called genes, so a read error is possible. This rearrangement joins TRBV7-2 to TRBJ2-1, with 8 bases that match TRBD2. This CDR3 has 15 amino acids. Germline lookup yields CDR1 SGHTA and CDR2 FQGNSA. The CDR3 reads CASSIAGPTYNEQFF. CDR3 nucleotide sequence: TGTGCCAGCAGCATAGCGGGACCCACCTACAATGAGCAGTTCTTC.

The J gene is TRBJ1-1, the V gene TRBV19; TRBD1 might be the D (6 bases). Germline V gene data show CDR1 as LNHDA and CDR2 as SQIVND (reference sequence). CDR3 length equals 13 residues. The V gene lost 7 bases and the J gene lost 1 base, with 10 bases spanning the gap. The CDR3 bases are TGTGCCAGTATTCCCAGGGGGAACACTGAAGCTTTCTTT. This sequence encodes CASIPRGNTEAFF.

CDR3 loop: CASSLDTRATNYGYTF. DNA of the CDR3: TGTGCCAGCAGTTTGGACACGAGGGCGACTAACTATGGCTACACCTTC. The chain links TRBV27 to TRBJ1-2, with a weak D call TRBD1 (5 bases). The V gene's germline CDR1 is MNHEY and CDR2 SMNVEV (reference sequence). The CDR3 extends over 16 amino acids. Deletions cut 3 bases from V and 0 bases from J, with 14 bases between.

Note on this clone: Because the CDR3's place on the DNA is in doubt, the DNA is left out and the CDR3 is given as listed by TCRdb. This chain uses TRBV19 with TRBJ1-5; TRBD1, the table's D call, was not compared with the DNA. The CDR3 has 15 amino acids, counting both end residues. Per germline, CDR1 LNHDA and CDR2 SQIVND (reference sequence). The chain's CDR3 is CASSSGQGFVVPQHF.

The gene calls are TRBV21-1 and TRBJ1-5. TRBV21-1 is marked as a pseudogene. This CDR3 is 15 amino acids long. CDR3 nucleotides: TGTGCCAGCAGCAAAGCGCATGGAAGCAATCAGCCCCAGCATTTT. Amino acids: CASSKAHGSNQPQHF.

The sample holds one count of this clone. CDR3: CASSRAQTLYEQYF. The CDR3 DNA follows: TGTGCCAGCTCTCGGGCGCAGACCCTCTACGAGCAGTACTTC. The J gene is TRBJ2-7, the V gene TRBV6-6, with D uncertain. Germline V gene data show CDR1 as MNHNY and CDR2 as SVGAGI (reference sequence). V was pared by 8 bases and J by 3 bases, with 17 bases between. CDR3 size: 14 residues.

This clone occurred once. The rearrangement joins TRBV19 to TRBJ1-2; no clear D gene. V was trimmed by 6 bases and J by 7 bases, leaving 12 bases between them. The length of the CDR3 is 12 residues. The germline CDR1 and CDR2 sequences are LNHDA and SQIVND (reference sequence). This CDR3 reads CASRVRGGGYTF. CDR3 DNA: TGTGCCAGTAGGGTCCGGGGAGGTGGCTACACCTTC.

The chain combines TRBV7-2 with TRBJ2-1; D gene unclear. CDR1 and CDR2 (germline): SGHTA, FQGNSA. The CDR3 extends over 13 amino acids. Trimming left V 5 bases short and J 12 bases short, with 17 bases between. CDR3 nucleotide sequence: TGTGCCAGCAGCCCCCATACCCAACCGGGGCAGTTCTTC. Translation: CASSPHTQPGQFF.

This clone came up once. This chain uses TRBV11-3 with TRBJ2-3, with D unresolved. CDR1 SGHNT and CDR2 YENEEA come from the germline V gene. V was pared by 2 bases and J by 0 bases, with 6 bases between. This CDR3 spans 14 amino acids. The CDR3 loop is CASSLIASTDTQYF. In nucleotides, the CDR3 is TGTGCCAGCAGCTTAATAGCTAGCACAGATACGCAGTATTTT.

The chain couples TRBV4-1 to TRBJ1-1; D is uncertain. V was shortened by 1 base and J by 1 base, with 10 bases between the two germline ends. This CDR3 is built from 15 residues. CDR1 is MGHRA and CDR2 is YSYEKL in the germline V gene. The CDR3 sequence is CASSQVRGGNTEAFF. CDR3 DNA sequence: TGCGCCAGCAGCCAAGTTCGGGGAGGGAACACTGAAGCTTTCTTT.